The clone carrying this T cell receptor beta chain was counted many times. Its antigen remains unknown. These data come from a study of T-cell reconstitution after alpha-beta-depleted transplantation in children. General observations from the study: Recipient T cells and thymic progenitors that survived were the source of the high TCRbeta diversity seen at day 60 in some patients. As was reported, about two months after transplant, alpha-beta T cells came from several hundred expanded graft clones.

This sample's TCRbeta library carried unique molecular identifier barcodes. Each CDR3 protein gets one entry after TCRdb re-called the PCR reads with MiXCR. The table records around 31,000 distinct CDR3 sequences, around 6.6% of them present only once. The sample in question was peripheral blood, obtained 60 days after TCRalphabeta/CD19-depleted stem cell transplant. The clonotype originates from a child less than two years old who had a stem cell transplant for acute myeloid leukemia, so the T cells may come from the graft donor.

The CDR3 coding sequence is TGTGCCAGCAGCTTAGTAGCAGGGCCCGATTCACCCCTCCACTTT. The encoded protein is CASSLVAGPDSPLHF. The J gene is TRBJ1-6, the V gene TRBV7-9; weak D call: TRBD1 (5 bases). This CDR3 has 15 residues. V lost 1 base and J 8 bases, leaving 12 bases between the germline ends. CDR1 is SEHNR and CDR2 is FQNEAQ in the germline V gene (reference sequence).